This TCR beta chain comes out of a study of blood T cell repertoires in COVID-19. The age range of participants was about 18 to 89 years, with residence in about two dozen US areas. Cohort allocation depended upon clinical history that participants reported. Symptom resolution, clearance, or two negative PCRs marked the recovered donors of Cohort 3. In the study's own analysis: Amplification of reference gene primers was used by the study to estimate nucleated cell counts. Libraries were prepared by immunoSEQ multiplex PCR; TCRdb keeps only in-frame clonotypes and omits some of them. V, J and clone size are those of that table, while D and trimming were read from the DNA. The repertoire holds 240,000 or so clones, with around 88% as singletons. V was clipped by 1 base and J by 5 bases; unmatched bases: 4. Germline CDR1 is LNHDA and CDR2 is SQIVND (reference sequence). The CDR3 is 15 residues long.

The specimen sequenced was PBMCs or T cells enriched from blood (not recorded which). This rearrangement joins TRBV19 to TRBJ2-2; TRBD1 matches 7 bases. The TCR sequence derives from a man in his forties or fifties who had recovered from COVID-19. For the CDR3, the DNA is TGTGCCAGTAGTATAGGGGACAGCTATACCGGGGAGCTGTTTTTT. This encodes CASSIGDSYTGELFF. The complete variable domain, with remaining parts taken from reference TRBV19 and TRBJ2-2, reads DGGITQSPKYLFRKEGQNVTLSCEQNLNHDAMYWYRQDPGQGLRLIYYSQIVNDFQKGDIAEGYSVSREKKESFPLTVTSAQKNPTAFYLCASSIGDSYTGELFFGEGSRLTVL.